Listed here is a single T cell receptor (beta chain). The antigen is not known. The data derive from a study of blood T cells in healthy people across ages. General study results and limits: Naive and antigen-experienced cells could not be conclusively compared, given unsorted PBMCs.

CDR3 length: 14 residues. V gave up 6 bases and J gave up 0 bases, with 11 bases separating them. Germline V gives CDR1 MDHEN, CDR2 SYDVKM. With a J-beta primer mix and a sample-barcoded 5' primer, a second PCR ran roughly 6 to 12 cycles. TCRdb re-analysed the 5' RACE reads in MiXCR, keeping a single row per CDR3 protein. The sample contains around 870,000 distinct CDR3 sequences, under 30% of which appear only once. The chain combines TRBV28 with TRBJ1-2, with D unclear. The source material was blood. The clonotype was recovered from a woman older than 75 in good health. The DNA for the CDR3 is TGTGCCAGCAGCCTGCACACGACTAACTATGGCTACACCTTC. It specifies CASSLHTTNYGYTF.